This entry lists 3 T cell receptor beta chains sequenced from one sample in a study of blood T cell repertoires in COVID-19. Clones were sequenced by immunoSEQ multiplex PCR, and TCRdb holds only the in-frame ones, with some missing. In the table there are approximately 71,000 clones, about 80% of which are singletons. Sequenced sample: peripheral blood. The receptors come from a man aged 55 to 70 with active or convalescent COVID-19.

The chain has TRBV6-5 and TRBJ1-4; D gene ambiguous. The germline V and J ends were trimmed by 6 bases and 7 bases, with 15 bases remaining between them. In germline, CDR1 is MNHEY, CDR2 SVGAGI. This CDR3 region has 14 residues. The CDR3 region is CASRRGSPSEKLFF. CDR3 DNA: TGTGCCAGCAGGAGAGGGAGCCCCAGTGAAAAACTGTTTTTT.

The chain uses TRBV19 and TRBJ2-7; D possibly corresponds to TRBD2 (5 bases). Per germline, CDR1 LNHDA and CDR2 SQIVND (reference sequence). V lost 4 bases and J lost 1, with 14 bases in between. CDR3 size: 15 residues. The CDR3 loop reads CASSSPREGSYEQYF. CDR3 nucleotide sequence: TGTGCCAGTAGTAGCCCCCGCGAGGGTTCCTACGAGCAGTACTTC.

This chain uses TRBV19 with TRBJ1-1; 9 bases agree with TRBD1. V was clipped by 7 bases and J by 6 bases; unmatched bases: 9. Germline lookup yields CDR1 LNHDA and CDR2 SQIVND (reference sequence). This CDR3 has 14 residues. This CDR3 is CASTRGQGDAEAFF. For the CDR3, the DNA is TGTGCCAGTACTAGGGGACAGGGCGACGCTGAAGCTTTCTTT.